One sample yielded the 3 T cell receptor beta chains listed below, sequenced in a study of blood T cell repertoires in COVID-19. Method: immunoSEQ multiplex PCR; TCRdb's copy keeps in-frame clones and lacks some. The sample has fewer than 90,000 clones, roughly 80% seen once. The sequenced sample was peripheral blood. The source of these receptors is a woman in her 50s with acute or convalescent COVID-19.

CDR3 residues: CASSQTANYGYTF. CDR3 bases: TGCGCCAGCAGCCAGACAGCTAACTATGGCTACACCTTC. The chain couples TRBV5-1 to TRBJ1-2; possibly TRBD1 for D (5 bases). The germline V gene encodes CDR1 SGHRS and CDR2 YFSETQ. V lost 4 bases to trimming and J lost 0 bases, with 7 bases between them. This CDR3 contains 13 residues.

V usage is TRBV5-6 and J usage is TRBJ2-6; D is unresolved. The CDR3 spans 14 residues. Deletions cut 4 bases from V and 1 base from J, with 6 bases between. Germline assignment: CDR1 SGHDT and CDR2 YYEEEE. CDR3 protein: CASSPPSGANVLTF. For the CDR3, the DNA is TGTGCCAGCAGCCCCCCATCTGGGGCCAACGTCCTGACTTTC.

V is TRBV19 and J is TRBJ1-2; D is unclear. The CDR3 contains 13 residues. The V end was cut by 7 bases, the J end by 1 base, with 10 bases between. CDR1 is LNHDA and CDR2 is SQIVND in the germline V gene (reference sequence). CDR3 coding DNA: TGTGCCAGTACTATGGGCCATAACTATGGCTACACCTTC. Translated: CASTMGHNYGYTF.